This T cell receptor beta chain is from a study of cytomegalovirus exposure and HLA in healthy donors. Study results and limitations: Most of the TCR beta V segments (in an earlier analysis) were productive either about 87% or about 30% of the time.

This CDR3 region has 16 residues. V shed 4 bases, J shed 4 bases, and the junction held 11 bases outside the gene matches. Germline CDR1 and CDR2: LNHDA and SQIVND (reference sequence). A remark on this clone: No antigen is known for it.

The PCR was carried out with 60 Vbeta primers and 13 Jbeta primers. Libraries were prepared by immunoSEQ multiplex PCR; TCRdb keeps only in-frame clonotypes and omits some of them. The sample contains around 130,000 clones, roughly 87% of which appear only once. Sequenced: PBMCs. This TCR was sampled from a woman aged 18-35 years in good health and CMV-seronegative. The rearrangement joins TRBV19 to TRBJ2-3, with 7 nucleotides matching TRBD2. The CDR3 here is CASSRVTAGESDTQYF. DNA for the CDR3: TGTGCCAGTAGTAGAGTTACGGCGGGAGAGTCAGATACGCAGTATTTT. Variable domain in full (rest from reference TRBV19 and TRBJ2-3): DGGITQSPKYLFRKEGQNVTLSCEQNLNHDAMYWYRQDPGQGLRLIYYSQIVNDFQKGDIAEGYSVSREKKESFPLTVTSAQKNPTAFYLCASSRVTAGESDTQYFGPGTRLTVL.